These 26 T cell receptor beta chains share one sample of origin, sequenced in a study of blood T cell repertoires in COVID-19. Sequencing used immunoSEQ multiplex PCR; TCRdb keeps in-frame clones, though not all of them. Here the sample spans about 300,000 clones, roughly 86% being singletons. Source material: PBMCs or T cells enriched from blood (not recorded which). The source of these receptors is a woman between 45 and 65 years old who had been exposed to COVID-19.

The CDR3 protein is CASSLGHRGPGELFF. In nucleotides, the CDR3 is TGCGCCAGCAGCTTGGGTCACAGGGGGCCCGGGGAGCTGTTTTTT. V is TRBV5-1 and J is TRBJ2-2; 9 bases are a match to TRBD1. This CDR3 region has 15 residues. J gave up 6 bases and V 0 bases, and 3 bases lay outside the gene matches. CDR1 and CDR2 (germline): SGHRS, YFSETQ.

The genes are TRBV19 and TRBJ2-1; 8 bases are a match to TRBD2. V dropped 10 bases and J dropped 2; count of bases not matched to a gene: 19. This CDR3 comprises 18 residues. Germline CDR1 and CDR2: LNHDA and SQIVND (reference sequence). CDR3 coding DNA: TGTGCCACCGTACAAAGTTCGGGGCGGGGGGCCGCCTACAATGAGCAGTTCTTC. It is translated as CATVQSSGRGAAYNEQFF. The whole variable domain, filled in from reference TRBV19 and TRBJ2-1, reads DGGITQSPKYLFRKEGQNVTLSCEQNLNHDAMYWYRQDPGQGLRLIYYSQIVNDFQKGDIAEGYSVSREKKESFPLTVTSAQKNPTAFYLCATVQSSGRGAAYNEQFFGPGTRLTVL.

V is TRBV19 and J is TRBJ2-1; 10 nucleotides agree with TRBD2. The CDR3 sequence is 18 residues long. Trimming removed 3 bases from V and 0 bases from J; junction bases left unmatched: 8. Germline-derived CDR1 and CDR2 are LNHDA and SQIVND (reference sequence). CDR3: CASSIDSGGPSSYNEQFF. CDR3 sequence (DNA): TGTGCCAGTAGTATTGATAGCGGGGGGCCGAGCTCCTACAATGAGCAGTTCTTC.

The chain has TRBV2 and TRBJ1-2, with D unclear. The V and J ends lost 5 bases and 4 bases respectively, with 14 bases between them. The CDR3 totals 14 residues. The germline gives CDR1 SNHLY, CDR2 FYNNEI. The DNA of the CDR3 is TGTGCCAGCAGTCCGCGGACTGGGCGCTATGGCTACACCTTC. The encoded protein is CASSPRTGRYGYTF.

The rearrangement joins TRBV3-1 (or the pseudogene TRBV3-2) to TRBJ2-7; D uncertain. CDR3 length: 15 residues. Germline CDR1 reads LGHDT; CDR2 reads YNNKEL (reference sequence). Trimming took 0 bases from V and 3 from J, leaving 12 bases between them. The CDR3 here is CASSQDRASHYEQYF. The CDR3 nucleotides read TGTGCCAGCAGCCAAGATCGAGCCTCCCACTACGAGCAGTACTTC.

V usage is TRBV5-1 and J usage is TRBJ1-6, with 7 bases that match TRBD1. The length of the CDR3 is 16 residues. Per the germline V gene, CDR1 is SGHRS and CDR2 is YFSETQ. Losses at the gene ends were 0 bases for V and 9 bases for J; bases not matched to a gene: 9. The CDR3 DNA follows: TGCGCCAGCAGCTTGGGTCCTGGAGGGGGCGGTTCACCCCTCCACTTT. Translation gives CASSLGPGGGGSPLHF.

The J gene is TRBJ1-4, the V gene TRBV5-4; 9 bases agree with TRBD1. The CDR3 is made up of 15 amino acids. Per the germline V gene, CDR1 is SGHNT and CDR2 is YYREEE (reference sequence). V lost 4 bases, J lost 4 bases, and 5 bases stayed unmatched. CDR3 region: CASSRTGAINEKLFF. The CDR3, as DNA: TGTGCCAGCAGCAGGACAGGGGCAATTAATGAAAAACTGTTTTTT.

J is TRBJ1-5 and V is TRBV19; D is unclear. V lost 4 bases, J lost 7 bases, and 17 bases lay in between. Per germline, CDR1 LNHDA and CDR2 SQIVND (reference sequence). The CDR3 is made up of 15 amino acids. The CDR3 sequence is CASSRLWADGQPQHF. DNA of the CDR3: TGTGCCAGTAGTAGGTTGTGGGCAGATGGACAGCCCCAGCATTTT.

The V call is TRBV19, the J call TRBJ1-2; 7 positions match TRBD1. The germline CDR1 and CDR2 sequences are LNHDA and SQIVND (reference sequence). The CDR3 is made up of 13 amino acids. V lost 6 bases, J lost 8 bases, and 9 bases stayed unmatched. The CDR3 loop reads CASRDRIIEGYTF. CDR3 in DNA: TGTGCCAGTAGGGACAGGATAATAGAAGGCTACACCTTC.

The chain carries TRBV19 and TRBJ1-1; D may be TRBD1 (5 bases). The CDR3 runs to 17 residues. Trimming shortened V by 4 bases and J by 4 bases, and 22 bases separated the two germline ends. Germline values: CDR1 LNHDA, CDR2 SQIVND (reference sequence). CDR3 loop: CASSTPGLWAGVTEAFF. The CDR3 nucleotides are TGTGCCAGTAGTACGCCGGGTTTGTGGGCGGGGGTCACTGAAGCTTTCTTT.

The CDR3 coding sequence is TGTGCCAGCAGTGAAAAGGCCAGGGCGAACACCGGGGAGCTGTTTTTT. This codes for CASSEKARANTGELFF. The rearrangement joins TRBV2 to TRBJ2-2, with TRBD1 as a possible D gene (5 bases). The CDR3 is 16 residues long. V shed 2 bases and J shed 0 bases, with 10 bases lying between them. Looked up from germline, CDR1 is SNHLY and CDR2 is FYNNEI.

The chain combines TRBV13 with TRBJ2-3, with 12 bases that match TRBD2. Germline CDR1 PRHDT, CDR2 FYEKMQ (reference sequence). The V and J ends lost 5 bases and 2 bases, in that order; junction bases with no gene match: 8. The CDR3 runs 17 residues. The CDR3 is CASSPELAGGVTDTQYF. CDR3 sequence (DNA): TGTGCCAGCAGCCCCGAACTAGCGGGGGGTGTCACAGATACGCAGTATTTT.

This chain links TRBV29-1 with TRBJ2-7; D perhaps matches TRBD1 (5 bases). The CDR3 contains 15 residues. Trimming shortened V by 0 bases and J by 2 bases, and 14 bases separated the two germline ends. Germline CDR1 SQVTM, CDR2 ANQGSEA. CDR3 DNA sequence: TGCAGCGTTGAAGATCAGGGCAGGGAAACCTACGAGCAGTACTTC. Protein sequence: CSVEDQGRETYEQYF.

The chain has TRBV24-1 and TRBJ1-2; 7 nucleotides match TRBD1. Germline CDR1 reads KGHDR; CDR2 reads SFDVKD. This CDR3 has 12 residues. J lost 14 bases, V lost 4 bases, and 9 bases had no gene match. CDR3 nucleotides: TGTGCCACCAGTGAAGATCGACAGGGCTTAACCTTC. This encodes CATSEDRQGLTF.

This chain connects TRBV9 to TRBJ2-3; no reliable D call. This CDR3 is built from 15 residues. The germline V gene has CDR1 SGDLS and CDR2 YYNGEE. V was pared by 0 bases and J by 0 bases, with 8 bases between. CDR3 amino acids: CASSVGPQSTDTQYF. The CDR3 bases are TGTGCCAGCAGCGTAGGGCCCCAGAGCACAGATACGCAGTATTTT.

This clone showed up just a few times. The chain links TRBV3-1 (or the pseudogene TRBV3-2) to TRBJ2-5; D may be TRBD2 (6 bases). V lost 4 bases to trimming and J lost 5 bases, with 8 bases between them. The CDR3 runs to 12 residues. Germline V gives CDR1 LGHDT, CDR2 YNNKEL (reference sequence). The CDR3 DNA sequence: TGTGCCAGCAGCCGGACTACGGAGACCCAGTACTTC. Protein: CASSRTTETQYF.

The genes are TRBV28 and TRBJ2-1; 12 bases align to TRBD2. J gave up 9 bases and V 6 bases, and 15 bases lay outside the gene matches. The CDR3 totals 17 residues. Looked up from germline, CDR1 is MDHEN and CDR2 is SYDVKM. The CDR3 bases are TGTGCCAGCAGGCCCAGGACTAGCGGGGTCAAGCGGGGTGAGCAGTTCTTC. Translating gives CASRPRTSGVKRGEQFF. Supplemented by reference TRBV28 and TRBJ2-1, the full variable domain reads DVKVTQSSRYLVKRTGEKVFLECVQDMDHENMFWYRQDPGLGLRLIYFSYDVKMKEKGDIPEGYSVSREKKERFSLILESASTNQTSMYLCASRPRTSGVKRGEQFFGPGTRLTVL.

The chain joins TRBV6-1 to TRBJ1-5; D is unclear. Trimming removed 2 bases at V and 3 bases at J, with 11 bases between. The germline CDR1 and CDR2 sequences are MNHNS and SASEGT. The CDR3 extends over 15 amino acids. CDR3 sequence (DNA): TGTGCCAGCAGTGAATCCAGGAATAACAATCAGCCCCAGCATTTT. Its translation is CASSESRNNNQPQHF.

V and J are TRBV7-9 and TRBJ2-5; tentatively, D is TRBD2 (6 bases). V was cut by 3 bases and J by 3 bases, with 14 bases left in between. CDR3 length: 15 amino acids. CDR1 SEHNR and CDR2 FQNEAQ come from the germline V gene (reference sequence). CDR3 in amino acids: CASSLVRDSKETQYF. As DNA, the CDR3 is TGTGCCAGCAGCTTGGTCCGGGACTCCAAAGAGACCCAGTACTTC.

This clone was observed a single time. This rearrangement joins TRBV4-1 to TRBJ1-2, with D possibly TRBD1 on 6 matching bases. Germline CDR1 and CDR2: MGHRA and YSYEKL. The CDR3 runs to 14 residues. V lost 0 bases and J 8 bases, leaving 13 bases between the germline ends. The CDR3 DNA sequence: TGCGCCAGCAGCCAAGAGACAGGACTTGGGGGCTACACCTTC. It specifies CASSQETGLGGYTF.

The chain employs TRBV4-1 and TRBJ2-1; 11 bases line up with TRBD2. Per the germline V gene, CDR1 is MGHRA and CDR2 is YSYEKL. V lost 1 base, J lost 7 bases, and 9 bases stayed unmatched. The CDR3 contains 17 residues. CDR3 protein: CASSQASGGPSGNEQFF. The CDR3 nucleotides are TGCGCCAGCAGCCAAGCTAGCGGGGGGCCCTCTGGGAATGAGCAGTTCTTC.

This chain joins TRBV28 and TRBJ1-1, with D possibly being TRBD1 (6 bases). The germline V gene encodes CDR1 MDHEN and CDR2 SYDVKM. Trimming pared 3 bases from V and 11 bases from J, leaving 16 bases between. The CDR3 totals 13 residues. For the CDR3, the DNA is TGTGCCAGCAGTTTGGGGGCCCCTCTTGCGGCTTTCTTT. Its protein product is CASSLGAPLAAFF. Based on the CDR3 plus reference TRBV28 and TRBJ1-1, the full variable domain is DVKVTQSSRYLVKRTGEKVFLECVQDMDHENMFWYRQDPGLGLRLIYFSYDVKMKEKGDIPEGYSVSREKKERFSLILESASTNQTSMYLCASSLGAPLAAFFGQGTRLTVV.

The chain has TRBV19 and TRBJ1-5, with no clear D. CDR1 is LNHDA, CDR2 SQIVND, per germline (reference sequence). The CDR3 spans 13 residues. Trimming removed 6 bases from V and 4 bases from J, with 10 bases in between. As DNA, the CDR3 is TGTGCCAGTAGGGCAGGCAGGAATCAGCCCCAGCATTTT. Its protein product is CASRAGRNQPQHF.

The table lists this clone with a count of one. The V and J genes are TRBV29-1 and TRBJ1-2, with D possibly TRBD1 on 6 matching bases. Germline V gene data show CDR1 as SQVTM and CDR2 as ANQGSEA. This CDR3 is built from 13 residues. Between the trimmed V and J ends, which lost 7 bases and 8 bases, there was a span of 20 bases. CDR3 region: CSAKGRGGNGYTF. The CDR3 coding sequence is TGCAGCGCCAAGGGCAGGGGTGGGAACGGCTACACCTTC.

This chain uses TRBV28 with TRBJ2-1; the D gene is possibly TRBD2 (6 bases). The ends were cut back, 6 bases at V and 6 bases at J, with 15 bases in the middle. Per germline, CDR1 MDHEN and CDR2 SYDVKM. The CDR3 is 14 amino acids. Written as DNA, the CDR3 is TGTGCCAGCAGACCTCACGTGGAGGGCAATGAGCAGTTCTTC. It translates to CASRPHVEGNEQFF.

This chain joins TRBV11-2 and TRBJ2-7, with D perhaps matching TRBD2 (6 bases). CDR1 is SGHAT and CDR2 is FQNNGV in the germline V gene. Trimming cost V 8 bases and J 2 bases, with 13 bases left between them. This CDR3 is built from 13 residues. CDR3 nucleotides: TGTGCCAGCGCGGGATACGGACCCTACGAGCAGTACTTC. Encoded protein: CASAGYGPYEQYF.